These 3 T cell receptor beta chains share one sample of origin, sequenced in a study of PD-L1 blockade in urothelial cancer. Sequenced by immunoSEQ multiplex PCR; TCRdb stores in-frame clones only, minus some. This table has about 43,000 clones, about 84% appearing once. Time point defined: pretreatment peripheral blood. This specimen consisted of PBMCs, obtained around atezolizumab (anti-PD-L1) treatment. These receptors all stem from a man in his sixties with urothelial cancer.

The table lists this clone with many counts. The chain links TRBV30 to TRBJ1-1; TRBD1 matches 9 bases. With V trimmed by 4 bases and J by 6 bases, 9 bases remained unmatched. This CDR3 contains 14 residues. Germline values: CDR1 GTSNPN, CDR2 SVGIG (reference sequence). This CDR3 is CAWKGGTGISEAFF. CDR3 bases: TGTGCCTGGAAAGGCGGGACAGGGATATCTGAAGCTTTCTTT.

This chain joins TRBV27 and TRBJ1-5; the D is unclear. This CDR3 comprises 12 residues. Germline CDR1 reads MNHEY; CDR2 reads SMNVEV (reference sequence). The V and J ends lost 3 bases and 4 bases respectively, with 4 bases between them. DNA for the CDR3: TGTGCCAGCAGTTTTAGAAATCAGCCCCAGCATTTT. Protein sequence: CASSFRNQPQHF.

The chain recombines TRBV4-3 with TRBJ2-1; 7 nucleotides agree with TRBD2. Germline lookup yields CDR1 LGHNA and CDR2 YSLEER. The V gene end was trimmed by 0 bases and the J gene end by 4 bases; junction bases not matched to a gene: 6. The CDR3 loop spans 16 amino acids. CDR3 protein: CASSQDAGANYNEQFF. The CDR3 DNA sequence: TGCGCCAGCAGCCAAGATGCGGGAGCAAATTACAATGAGCAGTTCTTC.